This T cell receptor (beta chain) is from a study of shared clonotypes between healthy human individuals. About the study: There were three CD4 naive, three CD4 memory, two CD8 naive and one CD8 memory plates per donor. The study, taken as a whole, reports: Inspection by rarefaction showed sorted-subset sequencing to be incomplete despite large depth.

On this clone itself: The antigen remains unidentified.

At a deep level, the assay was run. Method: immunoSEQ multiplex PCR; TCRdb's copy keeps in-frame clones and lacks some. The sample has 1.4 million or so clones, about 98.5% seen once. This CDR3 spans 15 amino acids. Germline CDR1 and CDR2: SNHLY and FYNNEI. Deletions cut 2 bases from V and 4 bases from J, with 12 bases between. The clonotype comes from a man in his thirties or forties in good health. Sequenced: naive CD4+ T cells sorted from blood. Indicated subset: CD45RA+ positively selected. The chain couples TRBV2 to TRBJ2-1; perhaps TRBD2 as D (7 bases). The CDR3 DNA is TGTGCCAGCAGTGAATATGGGAGGGGGTACAATGAGCAGTTCTTC. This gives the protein CASSEYGRGYNEQFF.